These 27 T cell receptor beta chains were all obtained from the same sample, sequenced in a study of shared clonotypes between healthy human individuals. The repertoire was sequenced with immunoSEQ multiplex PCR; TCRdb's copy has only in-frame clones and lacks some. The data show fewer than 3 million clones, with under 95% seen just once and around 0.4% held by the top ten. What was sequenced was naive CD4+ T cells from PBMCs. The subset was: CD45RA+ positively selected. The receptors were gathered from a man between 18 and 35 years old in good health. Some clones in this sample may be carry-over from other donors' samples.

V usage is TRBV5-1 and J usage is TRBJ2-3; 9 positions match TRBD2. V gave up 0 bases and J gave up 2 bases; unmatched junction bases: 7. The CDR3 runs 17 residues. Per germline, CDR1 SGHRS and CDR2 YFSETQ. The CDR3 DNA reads TGCGCCAGCAGCTTGGGACTAGCGGAAACCTACACAGATACGCAGTATTTT. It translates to CASSLGLAETYTDTQYF.

The CDR3 region has the DNA TGTGCCAGCAGCGGGCAGGGCGTCTACGAGCAGTACTTC. Encoded protein: CASSGQGVYEQYF. This chain connects TRBV7-6 to TRBJ2-7; perhaps TRBD1 as D (5 bases). CDR3 length equals 13 residues. Germline-derived CDR1 and CDR2 are SGHVS and FNYEAQ. Trimming removed 5 bases from V and 3 bases from J, with 11 bases in between.

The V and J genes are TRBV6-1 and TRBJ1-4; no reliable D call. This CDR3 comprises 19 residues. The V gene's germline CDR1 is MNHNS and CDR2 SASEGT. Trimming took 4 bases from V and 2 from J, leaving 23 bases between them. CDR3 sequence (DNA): TGTGCCAGCAGTGTGAGGCCCGACGTAGGGTTTGCGACTAATGAAAAACTGTTTTTT. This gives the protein CASSVRPDVGFATNEKLFF.

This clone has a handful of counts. This CDR3 is CASSVATSWSGELFF. The CDR3 region has the DNA TGTGCCAGCAGCGTAGCGACTAGCTGGTCCGGGGAGCTGTTTTTT. The chain links TRBV9 to TRBJ2-2; 7 bases are shared with TRBD2. CDR3 size: 15 residues. The V gene end was trimmed by 0 bases and the J gene end by 6 bases; junction bases not matched to a gene: 5. Germline V CDR1 and CDR2: SGDLS, YYNGEE.

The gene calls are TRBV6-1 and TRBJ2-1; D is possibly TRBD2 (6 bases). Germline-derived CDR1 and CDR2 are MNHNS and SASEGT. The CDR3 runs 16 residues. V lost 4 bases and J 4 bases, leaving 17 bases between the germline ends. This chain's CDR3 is CASSAEPLANYNEQFF. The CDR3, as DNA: TGTGCCAGCAGTGCCGAACCCCTAGCGAATTACAATGAGCAGTTCTTC.

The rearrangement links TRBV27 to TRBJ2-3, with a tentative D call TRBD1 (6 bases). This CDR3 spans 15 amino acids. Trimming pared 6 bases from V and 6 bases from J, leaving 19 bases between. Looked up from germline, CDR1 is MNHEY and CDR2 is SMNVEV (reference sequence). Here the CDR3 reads CASRPGHRRPDTQYF. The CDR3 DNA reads TGTGCCAGCAGACCGGGACACAGGAGGCCGGATACGCAGTATTTT.

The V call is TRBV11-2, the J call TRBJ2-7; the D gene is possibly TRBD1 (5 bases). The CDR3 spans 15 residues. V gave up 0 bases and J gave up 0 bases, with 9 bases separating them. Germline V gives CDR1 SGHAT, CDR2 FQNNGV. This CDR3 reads CASSLEVTASYEQYF. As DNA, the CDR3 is TGTGCCAGCAGCTTAGAAGTGACAGCCTCCTACGAGCAGTACTTC. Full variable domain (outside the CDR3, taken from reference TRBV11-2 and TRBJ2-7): EAGVAQSPRYKIIEKRQSVAFWCNPISGHATLYWYQQILGQGPKLLIQFQNNGVVDDSQLPKDRFSAERLKGVDSTLKIQPAKLEDSAVYLCASSLEVTASYEQYFGPGTRLTVT.

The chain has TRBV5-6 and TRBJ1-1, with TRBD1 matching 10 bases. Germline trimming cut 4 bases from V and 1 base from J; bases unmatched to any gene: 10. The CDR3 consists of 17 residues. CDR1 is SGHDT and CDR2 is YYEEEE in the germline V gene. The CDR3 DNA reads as TGTGCCAGCAGCCTAAATCCGGGACAGGGGCGGAACACTGAAGCTTTCTTT. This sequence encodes CASSLNPGQGRNTEAFF.

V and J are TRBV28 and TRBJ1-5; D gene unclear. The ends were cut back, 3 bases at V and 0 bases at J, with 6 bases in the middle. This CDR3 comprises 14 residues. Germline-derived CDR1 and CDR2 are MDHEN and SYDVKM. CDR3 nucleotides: TGTGCCAGCAGTTTGGCCACTAGCAATCAGCCCCAGCATTTT. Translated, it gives CASSLATSNQPQHF.

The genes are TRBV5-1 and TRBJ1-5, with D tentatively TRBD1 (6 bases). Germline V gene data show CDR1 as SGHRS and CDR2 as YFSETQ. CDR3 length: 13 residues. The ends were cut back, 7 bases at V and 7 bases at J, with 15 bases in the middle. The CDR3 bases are TGCGCCAGCCATACAGGGCCCAACCAGCCCCAGCATTTT. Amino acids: CASHTGPNQPQHF.

In DNA form, the CDR3 reads TGTGCCAGCAGCACCCGACAGGGCTGGGCCAACGTCCTGACTTTC. Amino acid sequence: CASSTRQGWANVLTF. The rearrangement links TRBV9 to TRBJ2-6; 7 bases are a match to TRBD1. The junction had 6 bases not matched to a gene; V was cut back by 4 bases and J by 5 bases. The CDR3 spans 15 residues. The V gene's germline CDR1 is SGDLS and CDR2 YYNGEE.

The CDR3 loop is CASGLAVSTDTQYF. The CDR3 DNA follows: TGTGCCAGCGGACTAGCTGTTAGCACAGATACGCAGTATTTT. This chain uses TRBV2 with TRBJ2-3; TRBD2 agrees at 8 bases. Germline V gives CDR1 SNHLY, CDR2 FYNNEI. V trimming: 8 bases; J trimming: 0 bases; junction bases outside the gene matches: 4. The CDR3 is made up of 14 amino acids.

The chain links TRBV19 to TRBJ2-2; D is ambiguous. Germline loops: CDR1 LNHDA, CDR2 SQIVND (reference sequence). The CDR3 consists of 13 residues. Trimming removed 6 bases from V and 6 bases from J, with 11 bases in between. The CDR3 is CASSLKPSGELFF. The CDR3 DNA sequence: TGTGCCAGTAGCCTAAAACCTTCCGGGGAGCTGTTTTTT. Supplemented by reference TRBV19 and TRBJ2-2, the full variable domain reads DGGITQSPKYLFRKEGQNVTLSCEQNLNHDAMYWYRQDPGQGLRLIYYSQIVNDFQKGDIAEGYSVSREKKESFPLTVTSAQKNPTAFYLCASSLKPSGELFFGEGSRLTVL.

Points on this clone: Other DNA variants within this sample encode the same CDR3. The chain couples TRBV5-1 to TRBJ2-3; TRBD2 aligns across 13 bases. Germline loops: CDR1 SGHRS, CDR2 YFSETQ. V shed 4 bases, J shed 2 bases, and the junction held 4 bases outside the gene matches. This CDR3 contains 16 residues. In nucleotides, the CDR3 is TGCGCCAGCAGCCCGGGACTAGCGGGGTTCACAGATACGCAGTATTTT. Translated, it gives CASSPGLAGFTDTQYF.

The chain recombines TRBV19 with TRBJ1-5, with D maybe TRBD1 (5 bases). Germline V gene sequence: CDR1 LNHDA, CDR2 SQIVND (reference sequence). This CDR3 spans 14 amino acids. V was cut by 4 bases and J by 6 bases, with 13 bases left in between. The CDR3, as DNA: TGTGCCAGTAGTACAAAGGGGAGGAGTCAGCCCCAGCATTTT. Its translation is CASSTKGRSQPQHF. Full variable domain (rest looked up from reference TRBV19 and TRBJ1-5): DGGITQSPKYLFRKEGQNVTLSCEQNLNHDAMYWYRQDPGQGLRLIYYSQIVNDFQKGDIAEGYSVSREKKESFPLTVTSAQKNPTAFYLCASSTKGRSQPQHFGDGTRLSIL.

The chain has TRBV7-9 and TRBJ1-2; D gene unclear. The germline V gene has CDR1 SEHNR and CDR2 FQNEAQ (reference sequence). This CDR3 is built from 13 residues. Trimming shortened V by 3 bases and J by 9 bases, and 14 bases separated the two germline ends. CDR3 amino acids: CASSFNSLLSYTF. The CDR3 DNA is TGTGCCAGCAGCTTTAACTCTCTTCTTAGCTACACCTTC.

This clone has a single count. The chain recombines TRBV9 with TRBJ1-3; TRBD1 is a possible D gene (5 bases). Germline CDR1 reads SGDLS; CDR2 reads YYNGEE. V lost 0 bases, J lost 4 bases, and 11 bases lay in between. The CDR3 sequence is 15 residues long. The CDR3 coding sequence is TGTGCCAGCAGCGTAGAAGGGACGGACGGAAACACCATATATTTT. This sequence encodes CASSVEGTDGNTIYF. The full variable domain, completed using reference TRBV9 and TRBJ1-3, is DSGVTQTPKHLITATGQRVTLRCSPRSGDLSVYWYQQSLDQGLQFLIQYYNGEERAKGNILERFSAQQFPDLHSELNLSSLELGDSALYFCASSVEGTDGNTIYFGEGSWLTVV.

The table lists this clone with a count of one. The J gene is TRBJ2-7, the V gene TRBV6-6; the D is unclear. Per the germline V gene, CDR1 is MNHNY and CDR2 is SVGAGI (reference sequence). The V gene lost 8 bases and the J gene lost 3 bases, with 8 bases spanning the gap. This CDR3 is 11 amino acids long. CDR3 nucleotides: TGTGCCAGCGCTCGGAGCTACGAGCAGTACTTC. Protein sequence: CASARSYEQYF.

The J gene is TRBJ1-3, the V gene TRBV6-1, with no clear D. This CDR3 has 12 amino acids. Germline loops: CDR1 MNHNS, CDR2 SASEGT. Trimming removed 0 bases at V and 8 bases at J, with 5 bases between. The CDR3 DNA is TGTGCCAGCAGTGAAGCGCTTGACACCATATATTTT. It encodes CASSEALDTIYF.

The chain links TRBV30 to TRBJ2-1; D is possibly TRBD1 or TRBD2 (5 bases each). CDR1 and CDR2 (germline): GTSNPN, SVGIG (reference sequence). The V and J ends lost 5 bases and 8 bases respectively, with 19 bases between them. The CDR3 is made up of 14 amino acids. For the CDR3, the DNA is TGTGCCTGGTCGGGACCTGGACTGGTATATGAGCAGTTCTTC. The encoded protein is CAWSGPGLVYEQFF.

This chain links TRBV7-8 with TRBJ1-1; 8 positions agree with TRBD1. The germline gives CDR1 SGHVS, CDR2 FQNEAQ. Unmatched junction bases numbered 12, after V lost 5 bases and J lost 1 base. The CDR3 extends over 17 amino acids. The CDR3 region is CASSLSRGLYSNTEAFF. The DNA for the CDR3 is TGTGCCAGCAGCCTTTCCAGGGGGCTATACTCGAACACTGAAGCTTTCTTT.

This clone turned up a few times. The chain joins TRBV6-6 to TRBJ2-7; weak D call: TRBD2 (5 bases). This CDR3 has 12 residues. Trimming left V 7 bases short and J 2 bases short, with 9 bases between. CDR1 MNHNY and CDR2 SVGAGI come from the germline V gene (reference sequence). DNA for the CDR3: TGTGCCAGCACCAGCGGTACCTACGAGCAGTACTTC. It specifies CASTSGTYEQYF.

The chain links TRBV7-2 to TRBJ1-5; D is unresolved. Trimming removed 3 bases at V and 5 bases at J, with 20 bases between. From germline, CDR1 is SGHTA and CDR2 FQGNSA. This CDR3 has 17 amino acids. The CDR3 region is CASSLFSSMSVHQPQHF. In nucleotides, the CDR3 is TGTGCCAGCAGCTTGTTTAGCTCTATGTCTGTCCATCAGCCCCAGCATTTT.

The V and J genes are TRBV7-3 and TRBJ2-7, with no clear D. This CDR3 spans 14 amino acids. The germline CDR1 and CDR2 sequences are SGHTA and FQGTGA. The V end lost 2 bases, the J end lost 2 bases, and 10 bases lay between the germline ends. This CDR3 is CASSLAREAYEQYF. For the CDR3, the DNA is TGTGCCAGCAGCTTAGCGCGCGAAGCCTACGAGCAGTACTTC.

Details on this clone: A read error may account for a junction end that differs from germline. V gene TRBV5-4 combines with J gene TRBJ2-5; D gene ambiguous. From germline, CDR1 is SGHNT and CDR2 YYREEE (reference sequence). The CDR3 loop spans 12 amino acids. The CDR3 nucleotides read TGTGCCAGCAGCCTAGATGGACGGATCCTCCACTTC. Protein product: CASSLDGRILHF.

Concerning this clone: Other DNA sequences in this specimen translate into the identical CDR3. The CDR3 region has the DNA TGTGCCAGCAGTCTGGCGGATTATGGCTACACCTTC. Translated, it gives CASSLADYGYTF. The J gene is TRBJ1-2, the V gene TRBV28; no firm D call. The CDR3 length is 12 residues. V was trimmed by 5 bases and J by 5 bases, leaving 9 bases between them. Germline V gene data show CDR1 as MDHEN and CDR2 as SYDVKM.

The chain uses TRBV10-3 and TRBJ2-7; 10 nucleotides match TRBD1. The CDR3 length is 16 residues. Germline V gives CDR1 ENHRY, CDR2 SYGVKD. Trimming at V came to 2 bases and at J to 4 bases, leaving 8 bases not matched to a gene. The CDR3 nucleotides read TGTGCCATCAGTGAGAGCCCGACAGGGGGCGAGTACGAGCAGTACTTC. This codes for CAISESPTGGEYEQYF.